Each of the 30 T cell receptor beta chains below was sequenced from the same sample in a study of shared clonotypes between healthy human individuals (dated by TCRdb to 2020 to 2021). Library preparation was by the immunoSEQ multiplex PCR assay. The table comes from immuneACCESS by way of TCRdb, which keeps in-frame sequences with V and J called. Part of the clones is missing from these tables; in studies checked, under half for an unresolved V gene and the rest for unknown reasons. The sample includes around 700,000 clones, with about three quarters observed a single time. The top ten clonotypes cover about 1.8% of the sample. Sequenced material: memory CD4+ T cells sorted from blood. The cell subset or site label of this sample denotes: CD45RA-negative fraction. The receptor set was obtained from a woman in her 30s in good health.

The chain is built from TRBV30 and TRBJ2-1; 12 bases are a match to TRBD2. CDR1 and CDR2 (germline): GTSNPN, SVGIG (reference sequence). The CDR3 contains 16 residues. The junction had 7 bases not matched to a gene; V was cut back by 0 bases and J by 7 bases. The CDR3 loop is CAWSVILAGGLNEQFF. The CDR3, as DNA: TGTGCCTGGAGTGTAATCCTAGCGGGAGGGTTAAATGAGCAGTTCTTC. Variable domain in full (rest from reference TRBV30 and TRBJ2-1): SQTIHQWPATLVQPVGSPLSLECTVEGTSNPNLYWYRQAAGRGLQLLFYSVGIGQISSEVPQNLSASRPQDRQFILSSKKLLLSDSGFYLCAWSVILAGGLNEQFFGPGTRLTVL.

This sequence joins TRBV18 and TRBJ2-1, with TRBD1 as a possible D gene (5 bases). The CDR3 length is 15 residues. Per germline, CDR1 KGHSH and CDR2 LQKENI. V was clipped by 3 bases and J by 8 bases, with 17 bases between them. CDR3: CASSPKQDRRDEQFF. The DNA of the CDR3 is TGTGCCAGCTCACCTAAACAGGACCGCCGGGATGAGCAGTTCTTC.

The V gene is TRBV4-2, the J gene TRBJ2-1; 12 nucleotides line up with TRBD2. CDR3 size: 11 residues. Germline values: CDR1 LGHNA, CDR2 YNFKEQ. V trimming: 8 bases; J trimming: 14 bases; junction bases outside the gene matches: 4. CDR3 bases: TGTGCCAGCGGACTAGCGGGACTGAAGTTCTTC. This gives the protein CASGLAGLKFF.

There are a few counts of this clone. This chain links TRBV27 with TRBJ2-7; no clear D. The CDR3 is 12 residues long. Trimming shortened V by 8 bases and J by 3 bases, and 11 bases separated the two germline ends. Germline CDR1 reads MNHEY; CDR2 reads SMNVEV (reference sequence). The chain's CDR3 is CASGLGIYEQYF. CDR3 nucleotide sequence: TGTGCCAGCGGGCTGGGAATCTACGAGCAGTACTTC.

This clone has a single count. This chain links TRBV2 with TRBJ2-4; D is possibly TRBD1 (6 bases). Trimming shortened V by 6 bases and J by 2 bases, and 14 bases separated the two germline ends. The CDR3 is made up of 15 amino acids. Germline CDR1 is SNHLY and CDR2 is FYNNEI. The CDR3 here is CASRNDRWTKNIQYF. The DNA of the CDR3 is TGTGCCAGCAGAAACGACAGGTGGACCAAAAACATTCAGTACTTC.

V gene TRBV5-6 combines with J gene TRBJ2-3, with 11 bases that match TRBD2. The germline V gene encodes CDR1 SGHDT and CDR2 YYEEEE. The CDR3 totals 19 residues. V lost 3 bases and J lost 0; bases outside the gene matches: 12. As DNA, the CDR3 is TGTGCCAGCAGCTCTAGCGGGAGGTGGTTCGGTGGTAGCACAGATACGCAGTATTTT. It translates to CASSSSGRWFGGSTDTQYF.

The table lists this clone with a few counts. The gene calls are TRBV5-1 and TRBJ2-3; D may be TRBD1 (6 bases). V gave up 4 bases and J gave up 3 bases, with 24 bases separating them. Looked up from germline, CDR1 is SGHRS and CDR2 is YFSETQ. The CDR3 is 18 residues long. The CDR3 sequence is CASSENPAGARGTDTQYF. Written as DNA, the CDR3 is TGCGCCAGCAGCGAGAACCCTGCAGGGGCGCGAGGAACAGATACGCAGTATTTT.

This chain joins TRBV4-1 and TRBJ2-6; 10 bases fit TRBD1. The germline gives CDR1 MGHRA, CDR2 YSYEKL. The CDR3 is 18 amino acids. V lost 3 bases and J lost 0; bases outside the gene matches: 5. The CDR3 here is CASSQGDRGSSGANVLTF. CDR3 bases: TGCGCCAGCAGCCAGGGGGACAGGGGTTCCTCTGGGGCCAACGTCCTGACTTTC.

The chain links TRBV10-1 to TRBJ2-1; D unclear. Trimming took 3 bases from V and 7 from J, leaving 10 bases between them. The CDR3 covers 13 residues. In germline, CDR1 is WNHNN, CDR2 SYGVQD (reference sequence). CDR3 sequence (DNA): TGCGCCAGCAGTGACAGATTAGTGAATGAGCAGTTCTTC. Its translation is CASSDRLVNEQFF.

The chain combines TRBV19 with TRBJ2-7, with 9 bases matching TRBD1. The CDR3 is made up of 15 amino acids. V lost 4 bases to trimming and J lost 5 bases; unmatched junction nucleotides: 9. In germline, CDR1 is LNHDA, CDR2 SQIVND (reference sequence). CDR3 in amino acids: CASSRDRDRSDEQYF. The CDR3 nucleotides read TGTGCCAGTAGTAGGGACAGGGACCGCTCGGACGAGCAGTACTTC.

The chain employs TRBV2 and TRBJ1-3; 7 bases are shared with TRBD1. The CDR3 sequence is 15 residues long. Germline V lookup: CDR1 SNHLY, CDR2 FYNNEI. V lost 3 bases and J lost 1; bases outside the gene matches: 3. The CDR3, as DNA: TGTGCCAGCAGTGACGGGACAGATTCTGGAAACACCATATATTTT. It translates to CASSDGTDSGNTIYF. The full variable domain, its missing parts supplied by reference TRBV2 and TRBJ1-3, is EPEVTQTPSHQVTQMGQEVILRCVPISNHLYFYWYRQILGQKVEFLVSFYNNEISEKSEIFDDQFSVERPDGSNFTLKIRSTKLEDSAMYFCASSDGTDSGNTIYFGEGSWLTVV.

V and J are TRBV18 and TRBJ2-6; D not certain. In germline, CDR1 is KGHSH, CDR2 LQKENI. This CDR3 contains 14 residues. V dropped 3 bases and J dropped 3 bases, with 6 bases sitting between them. In DNA, the CDR3 is TGTGCCAGCTCACCGGTGTTTGGGGCCAACGTCCTGACTTTC. Translation: CASSPVFGANVLTF.

This chain's CDR3 is CASSYTSGRAYEQYF. DNA for the CDR3: TGTGCCAGCAGTTACACTAGCGGGAGGGCCTACGAGCAGTACTTC. The chain recombines TRBV6-6 with TRBJ2-7; 13 bases agree with TRBD2. The V and J ends lost 2 bases and 2 bases, in that order; junction bases with no gene match: 0. CDR1 and CDR2 from the germline V gene are MNHNY and SVGAGI (reference sequence). The CDR3 totals 15 residues.

This clone has just one count. The rearrangement uses TRBV5-1 and TRBJ2-2; tentatively, D is TRBD1 (5 bases). The germline V gene has CDR1 SGHRS and CDR2 YFSETQ. The CDR3 extends over 15 amino acids. V was pared by 3 bases and J by 1 base, with 10 bases between. This chain's CDR3 is CASSSGAGNTGELFF. In DNA form, the CDR3 reads TGCGCCAGCAGCTCTGGGGCAGGGAACACCGGGGAGCTGTTTTTT.

This clone was seen a handful of times. The V and J genes are TRBV19 and TRBJ1-5, with TRBD1 matching 7 bases. The length of the CDR3 is 14 residues. Germline-derived CDR1 and CDR2 are LNHDA and SQIVND (reference sequence). Unmatched junction bases numbered 10, after V lost 7 bases and J lost 7 bases. CDR3 amino acids: CASNAAGGGQPQHF. The DNA for the CDR3 is TGTGCCAGTAACGCTGCAGGGGGTGGGCAGCCCCAGCATTTT.

The chain joins TRBV28 to TRBJ1-5, with a weak D call TRBD1 (6 bases). V lost 7 bases to trimming and J lost 11 bases, with 27 bases between them. The length of the CDR3 is 16 residues. CDR1 MDHEN and CDR2 SYDVKM come from the germline V gene. For the CDR3, the DNA is TGTGCCAGCAAGACGCCTTCACAGGGCGCGGCCACGACCCAGCATTTT. Its translation is CASKTPSQGAATTQHF.

The rearrangement joins TRBV7-9 to TRBJ2-3; no reliable D call. Trimming left V 5 bases short and J 4 bases short, with 1 base between. The V gene's germline CDR1 is SEHNR and CDR2 FQNEAQ (reference sequence). This CDR3 spans 10 amino acids. The CDR3 nucleotides read TGTGCCAGCAGCGCAGATACGCAGTATTTT. Translation: CASSADTQYF.

The table lists this clone with a count of one. V is TRBV7-9 and J is TRBJ1-2, with D possibly matching TRBD1 (6 bases). CDR1 is SEHNR, CDR2 FQNEAQ, per germline (reference sequence). The V end was cut by 5 bases, the J end by 3 bases, with 13 bases between. This CDR3 contains 14 residues. CDR3 in amino acids: CASSRPNRDYGYTF. The CDR3 DNA sequence: TGTGCCAGCAGCCGGCCCAACAGGGACTATGGCTACACCTTC. Combining the CDR3 with reference TRBV7-9 and TRBJ1-2 gives the whole variable domain DTGVSQNPRHKITKRGQNVTFRCDPISEHNRLYWYRQTLGQGPEFLTYFQNEAQLEKSRLLSDRFSAERPKGSFSTLEIQRTEQGDSAMYLCASSRPNRDYGYTFGSGTRLTVV.

V usage is TRBV18 and J usage is TRBJ2-1; a possible D gene is TRBD2 (5 bases). Between the trimmed V and J ends, which lost 3 bases and 1 base, there was a span of 7 bases. The CDR3 loop spans 14 amino acids. CDR1 is KGHSH, CDR2 LQKENI, per germline. For the CDR3, the DNA is TGTGCCAGCTCACCGGACTTTTCCTACAATGAGCAGTTCTTC. Its translation is CASSPDFSYNEQFF.

The chain joins TRBV7-9 to TRBJ2-7, with D unclear. The CDR3 contains 13 residues. Germline V gene sequence: CDR1 SEHNR, CDR2 FQNEAQ (reference sequence). V was shortened by 1 base and J by 3 bases, with 7 bases between the two germline ends. The CDR3 here is CASSLDPVYEQYF. The CDR3 nucleotides are TGTGCCAGCAGCTTAGACCCCGTCTACGAGCAGTACTTC.

The CDR3 is CASSLGGFGNQPQHF. As DNA, the CDR3 is TGTGCCAGCAGCTTAGGAGGGTTCGGCAATCAGCCCCAGCATTTT. J is TRBJ1-5 and V is TRBV11-2, with D unresolved. The length of the CDR3 is 15 residues. From germline, CDR1 is SGHAT and CDR2 FQNNGV. V shed 1 base and J shed 2 bases, with 9 bases lying between them.

The V call is TRBV28, the J call TRBJ1-2; D gene ambiguous. The CDR3 runs 13 residues. Germline loops: CDR1 MDHEN, CDR2 SYDVKM. The V end lost 6 bases, the J end lost 4 bases, and 12 bases lay between the germline ends. CDR3 amino acids: CASRPGLSYGYTF. CDR3 DNA: TGTGCCAGCAGACCCGGACTGAGCTATGGCTACACCTTC.

The J gene is TRBJ2-5, the V gene TRBV28; TRBD2 aligns across 8 bases. The V gene's germline CDR1 is MDHEN and CDR2 SYDVKM. Trimming cost V 3 bases and J 1 base; bases outside gene matches: 7. This CDR3 has 16 residues. Here the CDR3 reads CASSFMAGGLQETQYF. CDR3 coding DNA: TGTGCCAGCAGTTTCATGGCGGGGGGTCTCCAAGAGACCCAGTACTTC. Using reference TRBV28 and TRBJ2-5 for the parts outside the CDR3, the full variable domain is DVKVTQSSRYLVKRTGEKVFLECVQDMDHENMFWYRQDPGLGLRLIYFSYDVKMKEKGDIPEGYSVSREKKERFSLILESASTNQTSMYLCASSFMAGGLQETQYFGPGTRLLVL.

The chain is built from TRBV18 and TRBJ2-7; D unclear. The length of the CDR3 is 14 residues. Germline CDR1 reads KGHSH; CDR2 reads LQKENI. The germline V and J ends were trimmed by 1 base and 1 base, with 8 bases remaining between them. In nucleotides, the CDR3 is TGTGCCAGCTCACCACGGGGTGTGTCCTACGAGCAGTACTTC. As protein: CASSPRGVSYEQYF.

Worth noting for this clone: This sample includes further DNA sequences coding for the same CDR3. The chain combines TRBV10-1 with TRBJ2-2, with 7 nucleotides matching TRBD1. Germline V gene sequence: CDR1 WNHNN, CDR2 SYGVQD (reference sequence). The CDR3 loop spans 12 amino acids. The junction had 0 bases not matched to a gene; V was cut back by 6 bases and J by 5 bases. This chain's CDR3 is CASRQGTGELFF. CDR3 in DNA: TGCGCCAGCAGACAGGGGACCGGGGAGCTGTTTTTT.

This clone has just one count. The chain combines TRBV27 with TRBJ2-3, with 8 positions matching TRBD1. Germline CDR1 and CDR2: MNHEY and SMNVEV (reference sequence). With 6 bases clipped from V and 3 bases from J, the junction kept 11 bases outside the gene matches. The CDR3 is 16 amino acids. CDR3 residues: CASSLIYQGATDTQYF. Written as DNA, the CDR3 is TGTGCCAGCAGCTTAATATACCAGGGGGCGACAGATACGCAGTATTTT.

This clone was seen more than once but under ten times. The chain is built from TRBV30 and TRBJ1-1; TRBD1 might be the D (6 bases). The CDR3 length is 12 residues. V dropped 5 bases and J dropped 6 bases, with 13 bases sitting between them. CDR1 is GTSNPN, CDR2 SVGIG, per germline (reference sequence). CDR3 residues: CAWQAGAAEAFF. The CDR3 bases are TGTGCCTGGCAGGCAGGGGCCGCTGAAGCTTTCTTT.

This clone was observed a few times. The J gene is TRBJ2-1, the V gene TRBV28; 12 nucleotides line up with TRBD1. V trimming: 7 bases; J trimming: 9 bases; junction bases outside the gene matches: 7. Germline V gene sequence: CDR1 MDHEN, CDR2 SYDVKM. CDR3 size: 14 residues. DNA of the CDR3: TGTGCCAGCAAGGGGACAGGGGGCAAGGGTGAGCAGTTCTTC. Translation: CASKGTGGKGEQFF.

The V gene is TRBV9, the J gene TRBJ2-4; perhaps TRBD2 as D (6 bases). The germline CDR1 and CDR2 sequences are SGDLS and YYNGEE. The CDR3 contains 18 residues. V was cut by 4 bases and J by 2 bases, with 22 bases left in between. CDR3 protein: CASSPGGGMELTKNIQYF. CDR3 nucleotide sequence: TGTGCCAGCAGCCCGGGTGGAGGGATGGAATTAACCAAAAACATTCAGTACTTC.

This chain joins TRBV6-6 and TRBJ1-1; D remains unclear. CDR1 and CDR2 from the germline V gene are MNHNY and SVGAGI (reference sequence). The CDR3 extends over 13 amino acids. V was trimmed by 7 bases and J by 5 bases, leaving 14 bases between them. The CDR3 reads CASNWEPGTEAFF. As DNA, the CDR3 is TGTGCCAGCAATTGGGAGCCTGGGACTGAAGCTTTCTTT.